Listed here is a single TCR beta chain. The target antigen is unknown. Germline values: CDR1 SEHNR, CDR2 FQNEAQ (reference sequence). The CDR3 length is 16 residues. V was trimmed by 4 bases and J by 3 bases, leaving 17 bases between them. This specimen comes from a study of OX40 agonist ivuxolimab in advanced cancers. In the study overall: Ivuxolimab is an agonistic anti-OX40 (CD134) antibody, and patients were treated with it. Eligibility rules accepted prior anti-PD-1, anti-PD-L1 or anti-CTLA-4 therapy, and under 45% had some.

TCRdb's copy holds only in-frame clones and misses some; the assay was immunoSEQ multiplex PCR. The sample has some 130,000 clones; 75% to 90% are singletons. Study observations and caveats: Certain nonresponders additionally had low normalized T-cell clonal expansion.

The V and J genes are TRBV7-9 and TRBJ2-3, with D perhaps TRBD1 (6 bases). This specimen was CD4+ or CD8+ T cells sorted from blood, taken in a trial of the OX40 agonist ivuxolimab. This TCR came from an adult with an advanced solid tumor such as melanoma, head and neck, liver or kidney cancer. The CDR3 coding sequence is TGTGCCAGCAGCTCAACAGGGATGTTGGGAACAGATACGCAGTATTTT. Translation: CASSSTGMLGTDTQYF.